The 16 T cell receptor beta chains below were found in one sample sequenced in a study of T cells in Graves' hyperthyroidism and ophthalmopathy. Researchers took RNA transcripts and amplified the TCR beta CDR3 regions from them. First-round RT-PCR of the TCR CDR3 relied on the HTBI primer set. TCRdb recomputed calls from the multiplex PCR reads with MiXCR, one row per CDR3 protein. The sample holds under 400,000 distinct CDR3 sequences, 13% to 15% seen once. Sequenced: blood. Every receptor here comes from a woman in her fifties or sixties with Graves' ophthalmopathy.

There are a few counts of this clonotype. The chain combines TRBV14 with TRBJ2-1; TRBD2 aligns across 8 bases. This CDR3 has 16 residues. The V segment lost 6 bases and the J segment 6 bases; nucleotides outside the gene matches: 13. Germline V gene data show CDR1 as SGHDN and CDR2 as FVKESK. The CDR3 protein is CASSPPGLGIANEQFF. The CDR3 DNA sequence: TGTGCCAGCAGTCCCCCGGGACTAGGCATAGCCAATGAGCAGTTCTTC.

V usage is TRBV24-1 and J usage is TRBJ2-1; 9 nucleotides align to TRBD2. J was trimmed by 6 bases and V by 4 bases; bases with no gene match: 9. Germline V gives CDR1 KGHDR, CDR2 SFDVKD. This CDR3 comprises 16 residues. CDR3 bases: TGTGCCACCAGTGACCCGGGACTAGCTAGTTTCAATGAGCAGTTCTTC. Encoded protein: CATSDPGLASFNEQFF.

A single count supports this clonotype. The chain joins TRBV11-2 to TRBJ2-6; no definite D call. Germline CDR1 reads SGHAT; CDR2 reads FQNNGV. The V and J ends lost 1 base and 0 bases respectively, with 13 bases between them. The CDR3 sequence is 18 residues long. CDR3 region: CASSLGGRISSGANVLTF. CDR3 sequence (DNA): TGTGCCAGCAGCTTAGGCGGCAGAATTAGCTCTGGGGCCAACGTCCTGACTTTC.

This clonotype was observed at least ten times. V gene TRBV20-1 combines with J gene TRBJ2-5; TRBD1 might be the D (6 bases). The germline gives CDR1 DFQATT, CDR2 SNEGSKA (reference sequence). Trimming cost V 2 bases and J 4 bases, with 14 bases left between them. The CDR3 spans 14 residues. CDR3 DNA: TGCAGTGCTAGAACTAATACAGGGATAGAGACCCAGTACTTC. Translation gives CSARTNTGIETQYF.

Points on this clonotype: This may be a read error, as it is one base from a much larger clone. The chain links TRBV28 to TRBJ2-7; unclear D gene. CDR3 length equals 12 residues. Germline V gene lookup returns CDR1 MDHEN and CDR2 SYDVKM. Trimming shortened V by 7 bases and J by 3 bases, and 10 bases separated the two germline ends. The CDR3, as DNA: TGTGCCAGCAAAGGACCCCTCTACGAGCAGTACTTC. Translated, it gives CASKGPLYEQYF.

This clonotype was observed many times. The CDR3 loop is CASSPRDRGRGYTF. The CDR3 DNA sequence: TGTGCCAGCTCGCCCCGGGACAGGGGGCGAGGCTACACCTTC. The gene calls are TRBV18 and TRBJ1-2; 12 positions agree with TRBD1. The CDR3 consists of 14 residues. Per the germline V gene, CDR1 is KGHSH and CDR2 is LQKENI. With V trimmed by 6 bases and J by 8 bases, 7 bases remained unmatched.

This clonotype has only a few counts. The chain carries TRBV20-1 and TRBJ2-2; 7 bases align to TRBD2. The CDR3 spans 16 residues. The ends lost 1 base at V and 0 bases at J; junction bases unmatched: 5. Germline CDR1 is DFQATT and CDR2 is SNEGSKA (reference sequence). CDR3 loop: CSARAPGLANTGELFF. For the CDR3, the DNA is TGCAGTGCTAGAGCACCAGGACTAGCGAACACCGGGGAGCTGTTTTTT.

Many counts were recorded for this clonotype. The chain employs TRBV27 and TRBJ1-1, with unresolved D. V shed 6 bases and J shed 0 bases, with 14 bases lying between them. CDR1 is MNHEY, CDR2 SMNVEV, per germline (reference sequence). The CDR3 runs 15 residues. The CDR3 DNA reads TGTGCCAGCAGAAACCTAAAGACCCTGAACACTGAAGCTTTCTTT. Amino acid sequence: CASRNLKTLNTEAFF.

This clonotype was counted ten times or more. V gene TRBV20-1 combines with J gene TRBJ2-3; TRBD1 might be the D (5 bases). V gave up 6 bases and J gave up 2 bases, with 12 bases separating them. This CDR3 is 13 amino acids long. CDR1 is DFQATT and CDR2 is SNEGSKA in the germline V gene (reference sequence). The CDR3 here is CSATRVPTDTQYF. In DNA form, the CDR3 reads TGCAGTGCAACCAGGGTACCCACAGATACGCAGTATTTT.

V usage is TRBV20-1 and J usage is TRBJ2-5, with TRBD2 matching over 10 bases. With V trimmed by 5 bases and J by 9 bases, 9 bases remained unmatched. The germline gives CDR1 DFQATT, CDR2 SNEGSKA (reference sequence). This CDR3 has 13 amino acids. In nucleotides, the CDR3 is TGCAGTGCTGGAGCGGGAGGGCCCGGGGCCCAGTACTTC. Amino acid sequence: CSAGAGGPGAQYF.

The chain links TRBV5-1 to TRBJ2-2; D possibly matches TRBD1 or TRBD2 (5 bases each). Germline lookup yields CDR1 SGHRS and CDR2 YFSETQ. This CDR3 spans 14 amino acids. The V and J ends lost 1 base and 7 bases respectively, with 11 bases between them. The CDR3 bases are TGCGCCAGCAGCTTGATGGGGGATGGCGGGGAGCTGTTTTTT. It codes for CASSLMGDGGELFF.

About this clonotype itself: This sequence may be a read error, since a much larger clone differs from it by one base. The V gene is TRBV20-1, the J gene TRBJ2-1; tentative D call: TRBD2 (5 bases). The CDR3 extends over 14 amino acids. Per the germline V gene, CDR1 is DFQATT and CDR2 is SNEGSKA (reference sequence). Trimming took off 6 bases at V and 4 bases at J, with 16 bases between the two ends. Here the CDR3 reads CSAISGAAYNEQFF. DNA of the CDR3: TGCAGTGCCATATCAGGAGCGGCATACAATGAGCAGTTCTTC.

This clonotype was seen many times. The rearrangement uses TRBV5-5 and TRBJ2-3; TRBD2 matches at 9 bases. Germline trimming cut 7 bases from V and 4 bases from J; bases unmatched to any gene: 7. Germline V gene lookup returns CDR1 SGHKS and CDR2 YYEKEE (reference sequence). The CDR3 length is 14 residues. For the CDR3, the DNA is TGTGCCAGCCTAGCGGGATGGCGCCCAGATACGCAGTATTTT. Protein sequence: CASLAGWRPDTQYF.

In the case of this clonotype: Since a much larger clone is just one base distant, this may be a read error. V and J are TRBV6-5 and TRBJ1-6; 7 nucleotides agree with TRBD1. The CDR3 has 14 amino acids. Germline V gene data show CDR1 as MNHEY and CDR2 as SVGAGI. The chain's CDR3 is CASSYRGPLSPRHF. The CDR3, as DNA: TGTGCCAGCAGTTACAGGGGGCCGCTCTCACCCCGCCACTTT.

This clonotype was counted at least ten times. The CDR3 sequence: CASRRTVRDTEAFF. The CDR3 DNA reads as TGTGCCAGCAGGAGGACAGTGCGGGACACTGAAGCTTTCTTT. The J gene is TRBJ1-1, the V gene TRBV28, with D possibly matching TRBD1 (6 bases). V lost 6 bases and J lost 3, with 14 bases in between. CDR3 size: 14 residues. CDR1 is MDHEN and CDR2 is SYDVKM in the germline V gene. The full variable domain, with the rest looked up from reference TRBV28 and TRBJ1-1, is DVKVTQSSRYLVKRTGEKVFLECVQDMDHENMFWYRQDPGLGLRLIYFSYDVKMKEKGDIPEGYSVSREKKERFSLILESASTNQTSMYLCASRRTVRDTEAFFGQGTRLTVV.

This sequence joins TRBV20-1 and TRBJ2-6; D may be TRBD1 (6 bases). Germline CDR1 DFQATT, CDR2 SNEGSKA (reference sequence). This CDR3 spans 15 amino acids. V lost 3 bases to trimming and J lost 2 bases, with 11 bases between them. CDR3 bases: TGCAGTGCTAGCAACAGGGTCACTGGGGCCAACGTCCTGACTTTC. Translated, it gives CSASNRVTGANVLTF.